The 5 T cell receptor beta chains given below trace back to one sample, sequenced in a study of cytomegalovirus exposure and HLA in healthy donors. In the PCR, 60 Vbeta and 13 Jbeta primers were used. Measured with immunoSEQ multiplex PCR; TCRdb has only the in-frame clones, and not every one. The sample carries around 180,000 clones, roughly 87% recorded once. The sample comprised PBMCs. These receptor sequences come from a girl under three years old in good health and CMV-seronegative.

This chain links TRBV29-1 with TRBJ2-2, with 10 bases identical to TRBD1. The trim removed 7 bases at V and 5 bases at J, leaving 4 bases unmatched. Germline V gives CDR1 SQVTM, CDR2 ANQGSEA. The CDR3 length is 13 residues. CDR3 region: CSGGQGRTGELFF. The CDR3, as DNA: TGCAGCGGGGGACAGGGGAGGACCGGGGAGCTGTTTTTT.

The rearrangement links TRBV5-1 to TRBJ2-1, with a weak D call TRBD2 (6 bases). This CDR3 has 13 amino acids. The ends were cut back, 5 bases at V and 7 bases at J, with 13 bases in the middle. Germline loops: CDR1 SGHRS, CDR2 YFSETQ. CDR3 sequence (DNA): TGCGCCAGCAGGACTAATAGCGGAAATGAGCAGTTCTTC. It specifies CASRTNSGNEQFF.

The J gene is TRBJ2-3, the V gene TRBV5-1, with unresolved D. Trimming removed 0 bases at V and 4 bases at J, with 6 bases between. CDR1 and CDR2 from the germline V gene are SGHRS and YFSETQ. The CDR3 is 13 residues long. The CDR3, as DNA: TGCGCCAGCAGCTTGGACTACGCAGATACGCAGTATTTT. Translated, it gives CASSLDYADTQYF.

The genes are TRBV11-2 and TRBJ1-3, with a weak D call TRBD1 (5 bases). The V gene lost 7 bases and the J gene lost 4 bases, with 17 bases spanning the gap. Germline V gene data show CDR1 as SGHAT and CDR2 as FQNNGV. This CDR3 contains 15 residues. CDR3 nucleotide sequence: TGTGCCAGCACCCCAATCGACAGCCTAGGAAACACCATATATTTT. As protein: CASTPIDSLGNTIYF.

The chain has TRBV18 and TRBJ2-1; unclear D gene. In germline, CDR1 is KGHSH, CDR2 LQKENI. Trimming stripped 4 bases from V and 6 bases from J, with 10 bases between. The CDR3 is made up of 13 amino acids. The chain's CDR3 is CASSLINGNEQFF. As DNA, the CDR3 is TGTGCCAGCTCACTTATTAACGGCAATGAGCAGTTCTTC.